This TCR beta chain came from a study of T-cell memory formation after mild COVID-19. Study context: The study found TCR clusters largely donor specific.

The CDR3 consists of 15 residues. The V gene's germline CDR1 is KGHSH and CDR2 LQKENI. V was pared by 5 bases and J by 4 bases, with 8 bases of the junction left unmatched. MiXCR was run by TCRdb on the 5' RACE reads, yielding one entry per CDR3 protein. The sample holds approximately 210,000 distinct CDR3 sequences, 10% to 13% seen once. General study findings and limits: Researchers could not confirm that second-wave clones peaking on day 37 targeted SARS-CoV-2. Mostly located in CM and EM were contracting CD4+ clones, with contracting CD8+ clones located in EMRA.

This clonotype was detected many times. Its antigen remains unidentified. Material for sequencing was PBMCs or a T cell subset sorted from them (not recorded which). The chain combines TRBV18 with TRBJ2-7, with 10 bases identical to TRBD1. This TCR came from a young man who had mild COVID-19 (a few samples of this study predate the infection). Cell type and time point are not known. CDR3 in amino acids: CASSAAGTGDYEQYF. Here the CDR3 DNA reads TGTGCCAGCTCAGCAGCCGGGACAGGGGATTACGAGCAGTACTTC.